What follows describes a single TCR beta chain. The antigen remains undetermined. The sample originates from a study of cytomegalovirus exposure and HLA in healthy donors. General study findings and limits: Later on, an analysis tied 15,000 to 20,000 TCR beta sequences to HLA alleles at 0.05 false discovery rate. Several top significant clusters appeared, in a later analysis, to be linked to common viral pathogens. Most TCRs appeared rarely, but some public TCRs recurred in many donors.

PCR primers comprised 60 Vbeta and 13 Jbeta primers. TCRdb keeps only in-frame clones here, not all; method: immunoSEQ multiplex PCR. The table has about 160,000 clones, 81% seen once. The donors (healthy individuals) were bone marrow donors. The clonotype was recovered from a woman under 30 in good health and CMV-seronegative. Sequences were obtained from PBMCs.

The CDR3 region is CASSIETGGNQPQHF. DNA of the CDR3: TGTGCCAGTAGTATAGAGACAGGGGGCAATCAGCCCCAGCATTTT. The chain is built from TRBV19 and TRBJ1-5, with TRBD1 identical over 8 bases. The J segment lost 2 bases and the V segment lost 0 bases, leaving 0 bases of the junction unmatched. The CDR3 sequence is 15 residues long. Germline lookup yields CDR1 LNHDA and CDR2 SQIVND (reference sequence). Variable domain in full (rest from reference TRBV19 and TRBJ1-5): DGGITQSPKYLFRKEGQNVTLSCEQNLNHDAMYWYRQDPGQGLRLIYYSQIVNDFQKGDIAEGYSVSREKKESFPLTVTSAQKNPTAFYLCASSIETGGNQPQHFGDGTRLSIL.